The clone carrying this TCR beta chain appeared a few times. These data belong to a study of T cells after yellow fever vaccination. They built TCR cDNA with 5'RACE template switching, a step that put in a universal primer site and UMIs. TCRdb reprocessed the 5' RACE reads with MiXCR, giving one entry per CDR3 protein. The sample records 500,000 to 650,000 distinct CDR3 sequences, about a sixth being singletons. Per germline, CDR1 SGHVS and CDR2 FNYEAQ. Trimming shortened V by 1 base and J by 3 bases, and 10 bases separated the two germline ends. The CDR3 is 14 residues long. Source: PBMCs, taken more than 4 days after the first yellow fever vaccination. This receptor was obtained from a young man who received the YFV17D yellow fever vaccine. The rearrangement uses TRBV7-6 and TRBJ2-7, with unresolved D. The CDR3 protein is CASSLEASYYEQYF. CDR3 DNA: TGTGCCAGCAGCTTAGAGGCCAGCTACTACGAGCAGTACTTC.